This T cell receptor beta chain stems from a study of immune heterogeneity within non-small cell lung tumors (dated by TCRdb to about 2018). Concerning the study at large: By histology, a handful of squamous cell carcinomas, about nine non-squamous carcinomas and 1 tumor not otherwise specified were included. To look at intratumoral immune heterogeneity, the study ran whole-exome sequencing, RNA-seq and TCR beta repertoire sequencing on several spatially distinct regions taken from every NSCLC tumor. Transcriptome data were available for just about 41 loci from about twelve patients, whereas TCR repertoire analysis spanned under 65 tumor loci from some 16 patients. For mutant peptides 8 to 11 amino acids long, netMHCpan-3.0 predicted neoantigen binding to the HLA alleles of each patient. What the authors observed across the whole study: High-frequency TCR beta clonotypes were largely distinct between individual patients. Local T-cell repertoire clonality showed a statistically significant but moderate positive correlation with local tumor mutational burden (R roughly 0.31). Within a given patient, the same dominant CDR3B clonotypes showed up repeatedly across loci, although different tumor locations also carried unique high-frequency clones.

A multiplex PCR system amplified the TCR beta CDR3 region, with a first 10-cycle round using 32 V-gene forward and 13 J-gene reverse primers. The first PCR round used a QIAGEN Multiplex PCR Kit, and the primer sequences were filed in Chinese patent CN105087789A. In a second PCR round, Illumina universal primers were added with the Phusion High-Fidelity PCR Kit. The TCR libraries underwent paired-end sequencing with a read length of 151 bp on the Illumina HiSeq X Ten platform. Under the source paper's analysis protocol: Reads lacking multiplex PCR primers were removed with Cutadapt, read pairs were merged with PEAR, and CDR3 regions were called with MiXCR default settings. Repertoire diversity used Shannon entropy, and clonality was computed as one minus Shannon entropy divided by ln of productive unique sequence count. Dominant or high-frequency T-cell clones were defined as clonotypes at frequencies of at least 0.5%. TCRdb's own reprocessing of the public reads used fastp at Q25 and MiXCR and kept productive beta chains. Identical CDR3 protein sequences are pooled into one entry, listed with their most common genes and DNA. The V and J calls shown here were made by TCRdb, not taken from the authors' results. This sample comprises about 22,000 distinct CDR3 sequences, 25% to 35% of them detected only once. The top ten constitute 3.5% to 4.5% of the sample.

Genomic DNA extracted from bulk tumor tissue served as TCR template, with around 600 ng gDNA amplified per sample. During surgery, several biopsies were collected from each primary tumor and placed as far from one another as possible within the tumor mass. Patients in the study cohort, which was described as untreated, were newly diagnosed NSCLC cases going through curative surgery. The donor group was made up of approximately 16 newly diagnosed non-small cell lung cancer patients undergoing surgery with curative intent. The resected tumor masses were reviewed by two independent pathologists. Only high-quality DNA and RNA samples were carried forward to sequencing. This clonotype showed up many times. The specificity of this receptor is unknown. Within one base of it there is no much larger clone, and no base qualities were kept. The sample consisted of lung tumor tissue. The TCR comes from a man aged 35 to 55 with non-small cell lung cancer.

The sequence in DNA is TGTGCCAGCAGTTTTTACGGCGGTCAGGCCTACGAGCAGTACTTC. Translation gives CASSFYGGQAYEQYF. The chain couples TRBV12-3 or TRBV12-4 to TRBJ2-7, with the D gene too uncertain to name. V sheds 3 bases and J sheds 2 bases, leaving 14 bases between their ends. Measured from the cysteine to the phenylalanine, the CDR3 is 15 residues long. CDR3 DNA is the only sequence kept; it has 45 bases, read in frame from the first base.